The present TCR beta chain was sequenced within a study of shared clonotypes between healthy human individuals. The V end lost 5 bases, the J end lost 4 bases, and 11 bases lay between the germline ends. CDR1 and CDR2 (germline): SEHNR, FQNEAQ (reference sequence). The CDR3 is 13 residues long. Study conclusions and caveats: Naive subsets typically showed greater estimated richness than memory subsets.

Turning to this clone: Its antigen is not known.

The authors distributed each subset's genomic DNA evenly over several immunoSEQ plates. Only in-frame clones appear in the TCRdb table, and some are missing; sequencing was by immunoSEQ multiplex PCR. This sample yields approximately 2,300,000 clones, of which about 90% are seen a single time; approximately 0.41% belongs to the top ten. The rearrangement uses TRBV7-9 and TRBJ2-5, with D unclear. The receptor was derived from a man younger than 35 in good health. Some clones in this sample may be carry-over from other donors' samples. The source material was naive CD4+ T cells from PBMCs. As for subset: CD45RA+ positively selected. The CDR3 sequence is CASSPGASETQYF. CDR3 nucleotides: TGTGCCAGCAGCCCAGGAGCATCAGAGACCCAGTACTTC.